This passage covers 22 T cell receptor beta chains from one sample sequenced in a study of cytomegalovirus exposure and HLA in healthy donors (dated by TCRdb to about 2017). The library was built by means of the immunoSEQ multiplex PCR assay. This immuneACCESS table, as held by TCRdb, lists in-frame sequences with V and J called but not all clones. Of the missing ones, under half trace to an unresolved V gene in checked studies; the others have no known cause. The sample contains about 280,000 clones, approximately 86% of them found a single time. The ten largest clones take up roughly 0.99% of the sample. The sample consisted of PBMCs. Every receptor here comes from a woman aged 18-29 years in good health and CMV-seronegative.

CDR3 sequence (DNA): TGTGCCAGCAGCGGGACTAGCGGGGTTTCGTTAACAGATACGCAGTATTTT. Amino acid sequence: CASSGTSGVSLTDTQYF. The chain is built from TRBV9 and TRBJ2-3; TRBD2 agrees at 12 bases. Germline values: CDR1 SGDLS, CDR2 YYNGEE. V was clipped by 3 bases and J by 3 bases; unmatched bases: 8. The CDR3 has 17 amino acids. The variable domain in full, with the rest retrieved from reference TRBV9 and TRBJ2-3, is DSGVTQTPKHLITATGQRVTLRCSPRSGDLSVYWYQQSLDQGLQFLIQYYNGEERAKGNILERFSAQQFPDLHSELNLSSLELGDSALYFCASSGTSGVSLTDTQYFGPGTRLTVL.

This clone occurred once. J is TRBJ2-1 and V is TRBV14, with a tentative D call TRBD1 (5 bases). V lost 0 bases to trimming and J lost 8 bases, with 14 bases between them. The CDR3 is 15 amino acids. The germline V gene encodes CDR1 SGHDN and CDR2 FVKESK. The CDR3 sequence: CASSQDSIRADEQFF. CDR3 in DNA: TGTGCCAGCAGCCAAGATTCCATCAGGGCCGATGAGCAGTTCTTC.

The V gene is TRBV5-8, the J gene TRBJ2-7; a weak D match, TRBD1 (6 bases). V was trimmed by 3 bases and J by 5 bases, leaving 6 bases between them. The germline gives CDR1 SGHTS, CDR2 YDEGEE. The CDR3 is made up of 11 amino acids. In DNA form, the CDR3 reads TGTGCCAGCAGCTGGACAGACGAGCAGTACTTC. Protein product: CASSWTDEQYF.

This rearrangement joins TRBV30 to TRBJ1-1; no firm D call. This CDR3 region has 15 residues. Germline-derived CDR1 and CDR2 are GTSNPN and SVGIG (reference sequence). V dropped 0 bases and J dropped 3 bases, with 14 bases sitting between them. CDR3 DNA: TGTGCCTGGAGTGTACTATCCTACGGGGACACTGAAGCTTTCTTT. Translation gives CAWSVLSYGDTEAFF.

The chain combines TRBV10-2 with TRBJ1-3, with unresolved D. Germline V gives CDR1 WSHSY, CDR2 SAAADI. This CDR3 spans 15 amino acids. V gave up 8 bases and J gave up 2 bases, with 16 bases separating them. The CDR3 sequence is CASVIPGIPGNTIYF. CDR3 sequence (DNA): TGCGCCAGCGTGATCCCGGGTATCCCTGGAAACACCATATATTTT.

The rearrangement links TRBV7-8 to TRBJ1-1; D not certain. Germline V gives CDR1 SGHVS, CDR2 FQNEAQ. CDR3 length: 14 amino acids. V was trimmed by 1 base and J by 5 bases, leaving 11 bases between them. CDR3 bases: TGTGCCAGCAGCTTAGAGGAGGGCGGAACTGAAGCTTTCTTT. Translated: CASSLEEGGTEAFF.

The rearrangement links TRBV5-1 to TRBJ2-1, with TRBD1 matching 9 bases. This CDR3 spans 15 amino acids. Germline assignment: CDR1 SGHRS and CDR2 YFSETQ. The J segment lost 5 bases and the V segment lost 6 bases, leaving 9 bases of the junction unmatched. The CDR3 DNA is TGCGCCAGCACTATGCAGGGACAGGGCAACAATGAGCAGTTCTTC. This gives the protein CASTMQGQGNNEQFF.

CDR3 nucleotides: TGTGCCAGCAGCTCTGGACTAGCGGAATCCTACAATGAGCAGTTCTTC. This translates into CASSSGLAESYNEQFF. The V gene is TRBV7-9, the J gene TRBJ2-1, with 10 bases that match TRBD2. The junction had 4 bases not matched to a gene; V was cut back by 4 bases and J by 1 base. The CDR3 covers 16 residues. Per the germline V gene, CDR1 is SEHNR and CDR2 is FQNEAQ (reference sequence).

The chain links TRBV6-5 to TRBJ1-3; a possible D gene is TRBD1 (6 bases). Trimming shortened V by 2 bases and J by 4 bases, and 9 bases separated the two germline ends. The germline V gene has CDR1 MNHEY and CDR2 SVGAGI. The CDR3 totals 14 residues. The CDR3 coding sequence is TGTGCCAGCAGTTACGGGGGCTCCGGAAACACCATATATTTT. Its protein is CASSYGGSGNTIYF.

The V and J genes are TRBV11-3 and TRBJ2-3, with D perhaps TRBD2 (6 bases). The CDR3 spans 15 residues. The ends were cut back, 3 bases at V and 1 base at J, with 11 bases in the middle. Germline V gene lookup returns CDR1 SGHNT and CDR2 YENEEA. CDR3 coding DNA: TGTGCCAGCAGCTTGCGGCAGCGGGGCACAGATACGCAGTATTTT. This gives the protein CASSLRQRGTDTQYF.

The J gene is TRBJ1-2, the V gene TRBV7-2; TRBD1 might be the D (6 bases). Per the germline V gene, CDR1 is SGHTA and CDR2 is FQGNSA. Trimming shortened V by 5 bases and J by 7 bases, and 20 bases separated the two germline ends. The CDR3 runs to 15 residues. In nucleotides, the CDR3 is TGTGCCAGCAGCACATACAGGGAAGGCGCCAGTGGCTACACCTTC. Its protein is CASSTYREGASGYTF.

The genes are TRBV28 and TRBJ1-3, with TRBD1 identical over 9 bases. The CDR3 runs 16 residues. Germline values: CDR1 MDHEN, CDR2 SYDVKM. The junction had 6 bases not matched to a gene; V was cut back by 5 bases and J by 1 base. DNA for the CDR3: TGTGCCAGCAGTATGGACAGGGGATTTTCTGGAAACACCATATATTTT. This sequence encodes CASSMDRGFSGNTIYF.

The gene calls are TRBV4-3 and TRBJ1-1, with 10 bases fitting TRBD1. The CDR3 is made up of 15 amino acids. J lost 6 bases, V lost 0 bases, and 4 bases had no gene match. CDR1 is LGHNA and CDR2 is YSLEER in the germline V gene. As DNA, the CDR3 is TGCGCCAGCAGCCAAGATAAGGGACAGGGGTCTGAAGCTTTCTTT. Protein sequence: CASSQDKGQGSEAFF.

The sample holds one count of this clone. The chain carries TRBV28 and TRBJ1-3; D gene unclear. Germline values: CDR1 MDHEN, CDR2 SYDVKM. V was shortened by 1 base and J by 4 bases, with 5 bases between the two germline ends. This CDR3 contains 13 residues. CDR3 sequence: CASSLSGGNTIYF. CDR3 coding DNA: TGTGCCAGCAGTTTATCCGGGGGAAACACCATATATTTT.

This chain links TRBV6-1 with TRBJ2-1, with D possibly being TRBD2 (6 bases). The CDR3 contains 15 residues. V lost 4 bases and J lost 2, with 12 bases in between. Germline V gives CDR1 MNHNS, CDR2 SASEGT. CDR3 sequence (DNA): TGTGCCAGCAGTGTTAGCGGCACAACCTACAATGAGCAGTTCTTC. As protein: CASSVSGTTYNEQFF.

As DNA, the CDR3 is TGCAGCGTCCGACAACAGGGGAATCCTAATGAAAAACTGTTTTTT. Protein: CSVRQQGNPNEKLFF. J is TRBJ1-4 and V is TRBV29-1, with 7 bases matching TRBD1. CDR3 length: 15 amino acids. Germline loops: CDR1 SQVTM, CDR2 ANQGSEA. Losses at the gene ends were 6 bases for V and 3 bases for J; bases not matched to a gene: 10.

CDR3 nucleotide sequence: TGTGCCATCAGTGAACGGGGATATACGCAGTATTTT. Its translation is CAISERGYTQYF. V gene TRBV10-3 combines with J gene TRBJ2-3, with a tentative D call TRBD2 (5 bases). Per germline, CDR1 ENHRY and CDR2 SYGVKD. The CDR3 runs to 12 residues. V lost 3 bases to trimming and J lost 7 bases, with 8 bases between them.

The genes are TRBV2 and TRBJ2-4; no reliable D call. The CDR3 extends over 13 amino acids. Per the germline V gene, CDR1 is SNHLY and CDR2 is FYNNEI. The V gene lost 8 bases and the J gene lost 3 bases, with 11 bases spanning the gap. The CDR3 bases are TGTGCCAGCTACGACACTCTCAAAAACATTCAGTACTTC. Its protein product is CASYDTLKNIQYF.

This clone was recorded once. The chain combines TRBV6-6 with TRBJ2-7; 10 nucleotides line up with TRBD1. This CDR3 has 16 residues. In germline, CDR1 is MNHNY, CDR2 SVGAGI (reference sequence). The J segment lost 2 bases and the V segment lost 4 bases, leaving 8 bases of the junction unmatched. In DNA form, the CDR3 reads TGTGCCAGCAGTTCCCCGGGACAGGGGTCACCCTACGAGCAGTACTTC. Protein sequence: CASSSPGQGSPYEQYF.

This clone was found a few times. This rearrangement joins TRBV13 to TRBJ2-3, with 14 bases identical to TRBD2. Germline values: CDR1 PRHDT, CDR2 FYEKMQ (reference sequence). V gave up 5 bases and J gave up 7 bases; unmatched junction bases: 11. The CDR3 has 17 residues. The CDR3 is CASSLGTSGSNRYTQYF. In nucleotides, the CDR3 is TGTGCCAGCAGCCTGGGGACTAGCGGGAGCAATAGGTATACGCAGTATTTT.

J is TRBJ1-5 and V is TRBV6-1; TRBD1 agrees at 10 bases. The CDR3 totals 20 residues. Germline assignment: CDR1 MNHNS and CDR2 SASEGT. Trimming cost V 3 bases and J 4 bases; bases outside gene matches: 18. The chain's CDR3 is CASSDLLGKTGGEWNQPQHF. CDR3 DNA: TGTGCCAGCAGTGATTTGCTCGGTAAGACAGGGGGCGAATGGAATCAGCCCCAGCATTTT.

CDR3 in amino acids: CASSEGDRGRTYEQYF. The DNA of the CDR3 is TGTGCCAGCAGTGAAGGTGACAGGGGGCGTACCTACGAGCAGTACTTC. The rearrangement joins TRBV6-1 to TRBJ2-7, with 10 bases identical to TRBD1. The ends lost 1 base at V and 2 bases at J; junction bases unmatched: 5. This CDR3 is built from 16 residues. Germline-derived CDR1 and CDR2 are MNHNS and SASEGT.